These 17 T cell receptor beta chains were all obtained from the same sample, sequenced in a study of T cells in Graves' hyperthyroidism and ophthalmopathy (dated by TCRdb to between 2018 and 2021). Library method: multiplex PCR. Data came from an Illumina HiSeq 2000. The TCR beta CDR3 regions were amplified from the RNA transcripts. The first round of RT-PCR for the TCR CDR3 was performed with the HTBI primer set and the Qiagen OneStep RT-PCR kit. Through fastp at Q25 and MiXCR, TCRdb rebuilt clones from the public reads, retaining in-frame beta chains. Under each unique CDR3 protein, matching rows form one entry showing the most common genes and DNA. Counted in this sample were roughly 700,000 distinct CDR3 sequences; just over 35% of them appeared once. Clones ranked in the top ten supply roughly 30% of the sample. Sequences were obtained from blood. The receptors were sampled from a woman aged 40 to 50 with Graves' hyperthyroidism.

The gene calls are TRBV28 and TRBJ1-5; unclear D gene. Germline-derived CDR1 and CDR2 are MDHEN and SYDVKM. Trimming stripped 7 bases from V and 5 bases from J, with 9 bases between. The CDR3 extends over 12 amino acids. The CDR3 here is CASIGVHQPQHF. CDR3 nucleotides: TGTGCCAGCATCGGGGTTCATCAGCCCCAGCATTTT.

The J gene is TRBJ2-7, the V gene TRBV20-1; 8 bases align to TRBD1. With 4 bases clipped from V and 6 bases from J, the junction kept 11 bases outside the gene matches. Germline assignment: CDR1 DFQATT and CDR2 SNEGSKA (reference sequence). The CDR3 covers 14 residues. CDR3 protein: CSATATGDGLEQYF. DNA for the CDR3: TGCAGTGCTACCGCGACAGGGGACGGCCTCGAGCAGTACTTC.

The V and J genes are TRBV10-3 and TRBJ1-5, with 8 bases fitting TRBD1. Looked up from germline, CDR1 is ENHRY and CDR2 is SYGVKD. The V and J ends lost 1 base and 9 bases, in that order; junction bases with no gene match: 8. The CDR3 covers 15 residues. The CDR3, as DNA: TGTGCCATCAGTGAGTACGGACAGGGTTCACGGCCCCAGCATTTT. Protein sequence: CAISEYGQGSRPQHF.

This clonotype was seen repeatedly, ten times or more. The chain recombines TRBV2 with TRBJ1-3; no definite D call. The CDR3 is 13 residues long. Per the germline V gene, CDR1 is SNHLY and CDR2 is FYNNEI. V lost 7 bases and J 3 bases, leaving 10 bases between the germline ends. CDR3 region: CASKPSGGNTIYF. The CDR3, as DNA: TGTGCCAGCAAACCCTCCGGTGGAAACACCATATATTTT.

This clonotype was recorded at least ten times. Mismatch with germline at one junction end may stem from a read error. The V gene is TRBV7-7, the J gene TRBJ2-2; the match to TRBD1 covers 8 bases. Germline V CDR1 and CDR2: SSHAT, FNYEAQ (reference sequence). The CDR3 loop spans 14 amino acids. CDR3 DNA sequence: TGTGCTAGCACCGGGACAGGGAACACCGGGGAGCTGTTTTTT. It yields the protein CASTGTGNTGELFF.

This clonotype was observed many times. The chain joins TRBV7-2 to TRBJ1-5, with D uncertain. This CDR3 has 13 residues. Germline-derived CDR1 and CDR2 are SGHTA and FQGNSA. The V end lost 5 bases, the J end lost 4 bases, and 9 bases lay between the germline ends. The CDR3 reads CASSLDENQPQHF. The CDR3 coding sequence is TGTGCCAGCAGCCTGGATGAAAATCAGCCCCAGCATTTT.

This clonotype was counted at least ten times. V and J are TRBV12-3 or TRBV12-4 and TRBJ2-7, with D unresolved. CDR3 length: 11 residues. Trimming removed 5 bases at V and 6 bases at J, with 8 bases between. The CDR3 region has the DNA TGTGCCAGCAGTCGACGGGTCGAGCAGTACTTC. This sequence encodes CASSRRVEQYF.

This clonotype was detected ten times or more. This chain uses TRBV10-1 with TRBJ1-4; unclear D gene. From germline, CDR1 is WNHNN and CDR2 SYGVQD (reference sequence). Trimming pared 0 bases from V and 3 bases from J, leaving 5 bases between. CDR3 length: 14 amino acids. The CDR3: CASSESTSNEKLFF. DNA of the CDR3: TGCGCCAGCAGTGAGTCGACCTCTAATGAAAAACTGTTTTTT.

This clonotype occurred many times. The V call is TRBV19, the J call TRBJ2-5; perhaps TRBD1 as D (5 bases). V was cut by 4 bases and J by 10 bases, with 13 bases left in between. The germline V gene encodes CDR1 LNHDA and CDR2 SQIVND (reference sequence). The CDR3 length is 12 residues. The CDR3: CASSTPQGIQYF. Written as DNA, the CDR3 is TGTGCCAGTAGTACCCCCCAGGGTATCCAGTACTTC.

This clonotype has a handful of counts. This chain connects TRBV24-1 to TRBJ1-6; TRBD1 agrees at 10 bases. From germline, CDR1 is KGHDR and CDR2 SFDVKD. The CDR3 has 19 amino acids. J gave up 9 bases and V 4 bases, and 17 bases lay outside the gene matches. CDR3 DNA sequence: TGTGCCACCAGTGACCAGGGGACAGGGGTCCGTCAAGATGGTTCACCCCTCCACTTT. This sequence encodes CATSDQGTGVRQDGSPLHF.

This clonotype was observed a few times. The chain joins TRBV7-2 to TRBJ1-2, with TRBD1 identical over 7 bases. The V gene end was trimmed by 5 bases and the J gene end by 0 bases; junction bases not matched to a gene: 6. Per germline, CDR1 SGHTA and CDR2 FQGNSA. The CDR3 has 15 residues. The CDR3 loop reads CASSTRTGTNYGYTF. CDR3 nucleotide sequence: TGTGCCAGCAGCACCCGGACAGGAACTAACTATGGCTACACCTTC.

The V gene is TRBV15, the J gene TRBJ1-2; D is uncertain. V was shortened by 3 bases and J by 12 bases, with 17 bases between the two germline ends. CDR3 length equals 13 residues. Germline assignment: CDR1 LNHNV and CDR2 YYDKDF (reference sequence). The CDR3 sequence is CATSSEAGSGNTF. In DNA form, the CDR3 reads TGTGCCACCAGCAGCGAAGCGGGGAGTGGAAACACCTTC.

Concerning this clonotype: Sequence at one end of the junction differs from germline and may be a read error. Here the CDR3 DNA reads TGCACCAGCACCACATTCGGGACAGGGACAGGCTACACCTTC. It codes for CTSTTFGTGTGYTF. J is TRBJ1-2 and V is TRBV5-6; 9 nucleotides match TRBD1. Germline CDR1 SGHDT, CDR2 YYEEEE. There are 14 residues in the CDR3.

About this clonotype itself: Mismatch with germline at one junction end may stem from a read error. The chain uses TRBV7-3 and TRBJ1-1; the D is unclear. This CDR3 comprises 13 residues. CDR1 and CDR2 from the germline V gene are SGHTA and FQGTGA. The CDR3 loop is CASSRALNTEAFF. The CDR3 coding sequence is TGCGCCAGCAGCCGCGCCTTGAACACTGAAGCTTTCTTT.

This rearrangement joins TRBV20-1 to TRBJ1-6, with 10 bases lining up with TRBD1. Germline loops: CDR1 DFQATT, CDR2 SNEGSKA (reference sequence). The V gene end was trimmed by 5 bases and the J gene end by 10 bases; junction bases not matched to a gene: 2. CDR3 length equals 12 residues. The CDR3 DNA follows: TGCAGTGCTGGACAGGGGGAATCACCCCTCCACTTT. The encoded protein is CSAGQGESPLHF.

Of note for this clonotype: Relative to the germline gene, one junction end is altered; a read error may explain this. V usage is TRBV10-3 and J usage is TRBJ2-7, with D unresolved. Germline lookup yields CDR1 ENHRY and CDR2 SYGVKD. The CDR3 has 13 amino acids. CDR3 sequence (DNA): TGTGCCATCAGTGAGCGTATCTCCTACGAGCTGTACTTC. This encodes CAISERISYELYF.

The chain carries TRBV25-1 and TRBJ2-7; TRBD1 aligns across 9 bases. The germline V gene has CDR1 MGHDK and CDR2 SYGVNS. The CDR3 runs 15 residues. V shed 4 bases and J 3 bases; nucleotides not matched to a gene: 7. The CDR3 sequence: CASSGSWGQGYEQYF. Written as DNA, the CDR3 is TGTGCCAGCAGTGGATCTTGGGGACAGGGCTACGAGCAGTACTTC.